These T cell receptor beta chains were read from a single sample in a study of blood T cell repertoires in COVID-19. Some clones are missing from TCRdb's copy, which holds only in-frame ones; the method was immunoSEQ multiplex PCR. The table shows about 170,000 clones, with roughly 83% occurring only once. Input material: PBMCs or T cells enriched from blood (not recorded which). These receptors were collected from a woman aged 45-60 years who had recovered from COVID-19. CDR3s leave out the opening cysteine and the closing phenylalanine or tryptophan.

J gene,V gene,CDR3 protein
TRBJ1-1,TRBV5-1,ASSPTTTQGLGTEAF
TRBJ1-4,TRBV11-2,ASSLNARGNEKLF
TRBJ1-1,TRBV6-5,ASSLVGGVSTEAF
TRBJ2-2,TRBV5-8,ASSWGLQNTGELF
TRBJ1-1,TRBV9,ASSSRWGGGTEAF
TRBJ1-3,TRBV5-1,ASSLPSPGVSGNTIY
TRBJ2-1,TRBV11-2,ASTTVGYNEQF
TRBJ2-3,TRBV24-1,ATSAPGEGADTQY
TRBJ2-5,TRBV11-3,ASSPGTGYETQY
TRBJ1-4,TRBV5-1,ASSLATGGEKLF
TRBJ1-2,TRBV27,ASSRYSNNYGYT
TRBJ1-2,TRBV6-5,ASSYSGTGGYGYT
TRBJ2-1,TRBV18,ASSPPPTGGGNEQF
TRBJ1-2,TRBV19,ASNMGTGGSYGYT
TRBJ1-2,TRBV4-1,ASSPDRDRGISAGYT
TRBJ1-1,TRBV7-9,ASSLGEVTEAF
TRBJ1-1,TRBV5-1,ASSQLGQGNTEAF
TRBJ2-2,TRBV29-1,SVTGLAGNTGELF
TRBJ1-1,TRBV9,ASSGKATGDPEAF
TRBJ2-3,TRBV2,ASRAAGVSTDTQY
TRBJ1-1,TRBV5-6,ASSLFQGMPSAF
TRBJ1-5,TRBV5-5,ASSSQGLQPQH
TRBJ1-3,TRBV7-8,ASSLGLRAGGNTIY
TRBJ1-2,TRBV30,AWRYRGLGYGYT
TRBJ1-2,TRBV30,AWEPIFYGYT
TRBJ1-2,TRBV7-2,ASSSRQGTGYGYT
TRBJ2-5,TRBV6-2/TRBV6-3,ASSSRRGTQY
TRBJ2-3,TRBV5-1,ASSSLAGGTDTQY
TRBJ1-1,TRBV7-3,ASSASGTGVTEAF
TRBJ2-1,TRBV3-1/TRBV3-2,ASSQGSGGTNEQF
TRBJ1-1,TRBV5-4,AITNRGPLNTEAF
TRBJ1-5,TRBV19,ASTSTGSSNQPQH